In its sample, the clone carrying this T cell receptor (beta chain) was seen once. Its cognate antigen is unknown. While unrecorded immune exposures were likely, the donors were nominally healthy when sampled. This sample is drawn from a study of cytomegalovirus exposure and HLA in healthy donors. Findings and caveats of the study: A later analysis linked a missense variant in DCLRE1C to the trimming of TCR beta V and J genes. 16,951 TCR beta sequences were associated with HLA alleles at 0.05 false discovery rate in a later analysis. Most subjects' HLA-A and HLA-B alleles were reportedly predicted from TCR beta sequences.

Germline trimming cut 6 bases from V and 6 bases from J; bases unmatched to any gene: 10. Germline V gene lookup returns CDR1 MDHEN and CDR2 SYDVKM. The CDR3 contains 14 residues. 13 Jbeta primers and 60 Vbeta primers were used for the PCR. Assay: immunoSEQ multiplex PCR; the TCRdb copy retains only in-frame clones and omits some. The data hold roughly 80,000 clones, with 84% observed a single time. The TCR originated in a woman in her forties or fifties in good health and CMV-seronegative. This chain uses TRBV28 with TRBJ2-7; 8 bases line up with TRBD2. Material: PBMCs. In DNA, the CDR3 is TGTGCCAGCAGCTCCCTCGGGACTAGGAGCGAGCAGTACTTC. The encoded protein is CASSSLGTRSEQYF. The whole variable domain, remainder taken from reference TRBV28 and TRBJ2-7, is DVKVTQSSRYLVKRTGEKVFLECVQDMDHENMFWYRQDPGLGLRLIYFSYDVKMKEKGDIPEGYSVSREKKERFSLILESASTNQTSMYLCASSSLGTRSEQYFGPGTRLTVT.